What follows are 18 T cell receptor beta chains derived from one specimen sequenced in a study of blood T cell repertoires in COVID-19. Repertoires were generated with immunoSEQ multiplex PCR, while TCRdb's copy carries only in-frame clones and drops some. The sample has 150,000 to 200,000 clones, just over 85% seen once; the top ten hold nearly 8.5%. The source material was peripheral blood. The receptors shown here come from a man aged 55 to 70 with acute or convalescent COVID-19.

This sequence joins TRBV6-1 and TRBJ1-2; tentatively, D is TRBD1 (5 bases). V was trimmed by 2 bases and J by 4 bases, leaving 14 bases between them. Germline V lookup: CDR1 MNHNS, CDR2 SASEGT. The CDR3 has 15 residues. The CDR3 region is CASSESTARAYGYTF. CDR3 in DNA: TGTGCCAGCAGTGAATCGACGGCCAGGGCCTATGGCTACACCTTC.

This clone was counted a few times. V is TRBV28 and J is TRBJ1-2; 9 bases are shared with TRBD1. Losses at the gene ends were 3 bases for V and 4 bases for J; bases not matched to a gene: 6. In germline, CDR1 is MDHEN, CDR2 SYDVKM. There are 15 residues in the CDR3. CDR3: CASSFGDRAGYGYTF. CDR3 bases: TGTGCCAGCAGTTTTGGGGACAGGGCGGGCTATGGCTACACCTTC.

The CDR3 DNA reads as TGTGCCAGCAGCTCCCAAGGGGGCACTGAAGCTTTCTTT. Protein product: CASSSQGGTEAFF. The chain uses TRBV7-9 and TRBJ1-1; TRBD1 is a possible D gene (6 bases). Trimming took 4 bases from V and 4 from J, leaving 10 bases between them. This CDR3 comprises 13 residues. The germline V gene has CDR1 SEHNR and CDR2 FQNEAQ (reference sequence). Combining the CDR3 with reference TRBV7-9 and TRBJ1-1 gives the whole variable domain DTGVSQNPRHKITKRGQNVTFRCDPISEHNRLYWYRQTLGQGPEFLTYFQNEAQLEKSRLLSDRFSAERPKGSFSTLEIQRTEQGDSAMYLCASSSQGGTEAFFGQGTRLTVV.

Details on this clone: Distinct nucleotide sequences in the sample also encode this CDR3. The chain recombines TRBV3-1 (or the pseudogene TRBV3-2) with TRBJ1-1, with a weak D call TRBD1 (5 bases). This CDR3 comprises 18 residues. Trimming removed 3 bases from V and 1 base from J, with 21 bases in between. CDR1 LGHDT and CDR2 YNNKEL come from the germline V gene (reference sequence). The CDR3 DNA follows: TGTGCCAGCAGCCACACCCCACAAGGGGCAGGAAAGAACACTGAAGCTTTCTTT. Its translation is CASSHTPQGAGKNTEAFF.

This chain connects TRBV7-9 to TRBJ1-3; maybe TRBD1 (5 bases). The CDR3 is 15 residues long. CDR1 and CDR2 (germline): SEHNR, FQNEAQ (reference sequence). Trimming cost V 3 bases and J 2 bases, with 11 bases left between them. CDR3 bases: TGTGCCAGCAGCTTCGGACCGACAGCTGGAAACACCATATATTTT. Protein sequence: CASSFGPTAGNTIYF.

CDR3 loop: CAIRRDRVGEQYF. Written as DNA, the CDR3 is TGTGCCATCCGCCGGGACAGGGTAGGAGAGCAGTACTTC. The chain couples TRBV10-3 to TRBJ2-7; 9 nucleotides align to TRBD1. V lost 8 bases, J lost 7 bases, and 9 bases stayed unmatched. This CDR3 comprises 13 residues. CDR1 and CDR2 (germline): ENHRY, SYGVKD.

This clone was detected only once. The chain employs TRBV5-1 and TRBJ1-6; D gene ambiguous. The ends were cut back, 2 bases at V and 8 bases at J, with 17 bases in the middle. This CDR3 spans 16 amino acids. Germline V gives CDR1 SGHRS, CDR2 YFSETQ. The CDR3 spells CASSFGRENRDSPLHF. CDR3 DNA sequence: TGCGCCAGCAGCTTCGGGCGGGAAAATAGAGATTCACCCCTCCACTTT.

The chain has TRBV30 and TRBJ2-2; TRBD2 aligns across 7 bases. The J segment lost 6 bases and the V segment lost 3 bases, leaving 10 bases of the junction unmatched. Germline values: CDR1 GTSNPN, CDR2 SVGIG (reference sequence). The CDR3 has 15 amino acids. CDR3 residues: CAWRFRGRDAGELFF. The CDR3 DNA follows: TGTGCCTGGAGGTTCCGAGGGAGGGACGCCGGGGAGCTGTTTTTT.

The chain uses TRBV15 and TRBJ1-3; weak D call: TRBD1 (6 bases). Germline V gene lookup returns CDR1 LNHNV and CDR2 YYDKDF (reference sequence). The CDR3 runs to 14 residues. The V gene lost 4 bases and the J gene lost 0 bases, with 7 bases spanning the gap. For the CDR3, the DNA is TGTGCCACCAGCAAACAGGGCTCTGGAAACACCATATATTTT. Its translation: CATSKQGSGNTIYF.

This clone was counted between two and nine times. This chain connects TRBV7-2 to TRBJ1-1; D call uncertain. Germline V lookup: CDR1 SGHTA, CDR2 FQGNSA. Trimming left V 3 bases short and J 0 bases short, with 5 bases between. There are 13 residues in the CDR3. CDR3: CASSLRLNTEAFF. The CDR3 bases are TGTGCCAGCAGCTTGCGGTTGAACACTGAAGCTTTCTTT.

V gene TRBV6-6 combines with J gene TRBJ2-7; 9 bases fit TRBD1. The CDR3 length is 17 residues. The germline CDR1 and CDR2 sequences are MNHNY and SVGAGI (reference sequence). With 5 bases clipped from V and 1 base from J, the junction kept 12 bases outside the gene matches. The CDR3 DNA sequence: TGTGCCAGCAGTCGCTCCGGACAGGGGTCCTCTTCCTACGAGCAGTACTTC. It encodes CASSRSGQGSSSYEQYF.

The chain combines TRBV28 with TRBJ2-7, with TRBD2 matching over 7 bases. The V and J ends lost 9 bases and 2 bases, in that order; junction bases with no gene match: 10. Germline V gene data show CDR1 as MDHEN and CDR2 as SYDVKM. This CDR3 spans 14 amino acids. CDR3 in amino acids: CASFQHAGAYEQYF. The CDR3, as DNA: TGTGCCAGTTTTCAACATGCGGGAGCCTACGAGCAGTACTTC.

The table lists this clone with a few counts. The V gene is TRBV6-1, the J gene TRBJ1-6, with D hard to call. The CDR3 runs 14 residues. V lost 3 bases and J lost 7, with 10 bases in between. Germline V CDR1 and CDR2: MNHNS, SASEGT. The CDR3 reads CASSEGVGNSPLHF. The DNA for the CDR3 is TGTGCCAGCAGTGAGGGAGTTGGGAATTCACCCCTCCACTTT.

The CDR3 nucleotides read TGTGCCAGCAGTTCAAGCGGGAACTCCTACGAGCAGTACTTC. Translation gives CASSSSGNSYEQYF. The chain combines TRBV6-5 with TRBJ2-7, with 7 bases matching TRBD2. V trimming: 4 bases; J trimming: 0 bases; junction bases outside the gene matches: 3. The CDR3 runs 14 residues. CDR1 MNHEY and CDR2 SVGAGI come from the germline V gene.

V and J are TRBV10-2 and TRBJ1-2; possibly TRBD1 for D (5 bases). V lost 8 bases and J 5 bases, leaving 9 bases between the germline ends. CDR1 and CDR2 from the germline V gene are WSHSY and SAAADI. This CDR3 has 11 amino acids. As DNA, the CDR3 is TGCGCCAGCGGGGCGCTTTATGGCTACACCTTC. Amino acid sequence: CASGALYGYTF.

This clone was counted a few times. The genes are TRBV28 and TRBJ1-1; TRBD1 aligns across 10 bases. The CDR3 extends over 15 amino acids. J was trimmed by 5 bases and V by 7 bases; bases with no gene match: 10. Germline assignment: CDR1 MDHEN and CDR2 SYDVKM. CDR3 sequence reads: CASTSPGQGRTEAFF. The DNA of the CDR3 is TGTGCCAGCACCTCCCCGGGACAGGGGAGGACTGAAGCTTTCTTT.

This chain links TRBV10-1 with TRBJ2-7, with a possible D match to TRBD1 (7 bases). The CDR3 contains 14 residues. CDR1 WNHNN and CDR2 SYGVQD come from the germline V gene (reference sequence). V lost 2 bases and J 7 bases, leaving 15 bases between the germline ends. The CDR3 bases are TGCGCCAGCAGTGAGGCGAAGGGGGCGGGGGAGCAGTACTTC. This encodes CASSEAKGAGEQYF.

The CDR3 sequence: CASSLGFQGDGYTF. The CDR3 nucleotides read TGTGCCAGCAGCTTAGGATTTCAAGGGGATGGCTACACCTTC. The chain recombines TRBV7-9 with TRBJ1-2; D is perhaps TRBD1 (5 bases). Deletions cut 1 base from V and 6 bases from J, with 12 bases between. This CDR3 contains 14 residues. CDR1 and CDR2 (germline): SEHNR, FQNEAQ (reference sequence). Full variable domain (rest looked up from reference TRBV7-9 and TRBJ1-2): DTGVSQNPRHKITKRGQNVTFRCDPISEHNRLYWYRQTLGQGPEFLTYFQNEAQLEKSRLLSDRFSAERPKGSFSTLEIQRTEQGDSAMYLCASSLGFQGDGYTFGSGTRLTVV.